Each of the 11 T cell receptor beta chains below was sequenced from the same sample in a study of CXCR3-negative and CXCR3-positive naive CD8 T cells. Whole-study results and caveats: Comparison of naive cells showed more hydrophobic TRB CDR3s in CXCR3-positive than in CXCR3-negative naive cells.

It was by 5' RACE with UMI labels that the TRB cDNA libraries were prepared. No DNA is given; TCRdb re-called the 5' RACE reads and lists each CDR3 protein once. This sample's table has roughly 80,000 distinct CDR3 sequences. Antigen specificity for these receptors is unknown. Sequenced input: naive CXCR3+ CD8+ T cells from blood. Subset described: CD45RO-CCR7+CD27+CD95- naive CD8+ T cells expressing CXCR3 (TNR3+). The receptors derive from a human donor in good health. Some clones in this sample may be carry-over from other donors' samples.

This chain links TRBV27 with TRBJ1-2; absent DNA, TCRdb's TRBD1 call cannot be checked. Germline CDR1 MNHEY, CDR2 SMNVEV (reference sequence). This CDR3 comprises 16 residues. The CDR3 spells CASSLYPGDTSYGYTF.

The chain carries TRBV2 and TRBJ2-4; TCRdb lists TRBD1, though no DNA is available to test this call. The CDR3 runs 14 residues. Germline-derived CDR1 and CDR2 are SNHLY and FYNNEI. This CDR3 is CASSLGQGLNIQYF.

CDR3 loop: CASNLGVPPYEQYF. J is TRBJ2-7 and V is TRBV28; TCRdb lists TRBD1, though no DNA is available to test this call. The CDR3 extends over 14 amino acids. Germline V gives CDR1 MDHEN, CDR2 SYDVKM. Combining the CDR3 with reference TRBV28 and TRBJ2-7 gives the whole variable domain DVKVTQSSRYLVKRTGEKVFLECVQDMDHENMFWYRQDPGLGLRLIYFSYDVKMKEKGDIPEGYSVSREKKERFSLILESASTNQTSMYLCASNLGVPPYEQYFGPGTRLTVT.

The J gene is TRBJ2-1, the V gene TRBV12-3 or TRBV12-4; TCRdb reports TRBD1, a call that lacks DNA to check it against. The CDR3 has 16 amino acids. CDR3 sequence: CASSPTGRGAGNEQFF.

The rearrangement links TRBV6-6 to TRBJ2-7; there is no DNA to check the TCRdb D call of TRBD1. Germline values: CDR1 MNHNY, CDR2 SVGAGI (reference sequence). This CDR3 contains 14 residues. This chain's CDR3 is CASSPGRRTYEQYF.

This rearrangement joins TRBV6-6 to TRBJ2-6; as DNA is missing, the TRBD1 call by TCRdb cannot be tested. The CDR3 is 18 residues long. Germline CDR1 reads MNHNY; CDR2 reads SVGAGI (reference sequence). CDR3 sequence reads: CAVGPKAAAFSGANVLTF.

This rearrangement joins TRBV12-2 to TRBJ2-1; TCRdb's D call, TRBD2, is unchecked because there is no DNA. TRBV12-2 is given as a pseudogene. This CDR3 region has 22 residues. CDR3 loop: CASRFQPPRRGLAGRFYNEQFF.

This chain connects TRBV20-1 to TRBJ1-1; without DNA, the TCRdb call of TRBD1 cannot be checked. CDR1 and CDR2 (germline): DFQATT, SNEGSKA (reference sequence). The CDR3 is 11 amino acids. CDR3 region: CSAITGTEAFF.

V gene TRBV15 combines with J gene TRBJ1-1; TCRdb gives TRBD1 as the D gene, but with no DNA this cannot be confirmed. This CDR3 has 14 residues. From germline, CDR1 is LNHNV and CDR2 YYDKDF (reference sequence). The chain's CDR3 is CATSLDRGDTEAFF.

The V gene is TRBV4-3, the J gene TRBJ2-1; without DNA, the TCRdb call of TRBD1 cannot be checked. The CDR3 contains 15 residues. Germline values: CDR1 LGHNA, CDR2 YSLEER. CDR3 amino acids: CASSPRTGGLNEQFF.

This chain links TRBV12-3 or TRBV12-4 with TRBJ1-1; TCRdb's D call, TRBD1, is unchecked because there is no DNA. The CDR3 sequence is 12 residues long. This CDR3 is CACWAGNTEAFF.